The 5 T cell receptor beta chains in this list originate from one sample, sequenced in a study of beta chain features in type 1 diabetes. Investigators reverse transcribed all isolated RNA, so they sequenced expressed TCRB transcripts. The table came from immunoSEQ multiplex PCR; TCRdb's copy has only in-frame clones and leaves some out. Among around 290,000 clones listed, around 7.8% were seen once. Sequenced sample: central memory CD4+ T cells from blood. The receptors stem from a woman aged 18-29 years in good health.

This clone was seen a handful of times. The rearrangement links TRBV29-1 to TRBJ1-6, with a possible D match to TRBD1 (5 bases). Trimming pared 4 bases from V and 8 bases from J, leaving 12 bases between. CDR1 is SQVTM, CDR2 ANQGSEA, per germline. The CDR3 length is 13 residues. The CDR3 here is CSVGSGLHSPLHF. The DNA for the CDR3 is TGCAGCGTTGGTTCAGGGCTCCATTCACCCCTCCACTTT. Using reference TRBV29-1 and TRBJ1-6 for the parts outside the CDR3, the full variable domain is SAVISQKPSRDICQRGTSLTIQCQVDSQVTMMFWYRQQPGQSLTLIATANQGSEATYESGFVIDKFPISRPNLTFSTLTVSNMSPEDSSIYLCSVGSGLHSPLHFGNGTRLTVT.

The chain carries TRBV29-1 and TRBJ2-3; the D gene is possibly TRBD2 (5 bases). Germline loops: CDR1 SQVTM, CDR2 ANQGSEA. The V gene lost 4 bases and the J gene lost 2 bases, with 13 bases spanning the gap. The CDR3 consists of 14 residues. CDR3 sequence reads: CSVVSSGNTDTQYF. The CDR3 region has the DNA TGCAGCGTTGTGAGTTCGGGGAACACAGATACGCAGTATTTT.

V is TRBV2 and J is TRBJ1-2; 7 nucleotides agree with TRBD1. This CDR3 contains 14 residues. The germline V gene encodes CDR1 SNHLY and CDR2 FYNNEI. The ends lost 4 bases at V and 8 bases at J; junction bases unmatched: 10. CDR3 residues: CASSVAGTANGYTF. DNA of the CDR3: TGTGCCAGCAGTGTCGCCGGGACAGCGAACGGCTACACCTTC. Full variable domain (rest looked up from reference TRBV2 and TRBJ1-2): EPEVTQTPSHQVTQMGQEVILRCVPISNHLYFYWYRQILGQKVEFLVSFYNNEISEKSEIFDDQFSVERPDGSNFTLKIRSTKLEDSAMYFCASSVAGTANGYTFGSGTRLTVV.

In this sample, this clone turned up many times. The V and J genes are TRBV2 and TRBJ1-1; TRBD1 matches 8 bases. Germline lookup yields CDR1 SNHLY and CDR2 FYNNEI. The CDR3 is 14 amino acids. The V gene end was trimmed by 7 bases and the J gene end by 3 bases; junction bases not matched to a gene: 7. The CDR3 region is CASIAQGGYTEAFF. The CDR3 DNA reads as TGTGCCAGCATCGCACAGGGGGGTTACACTGAAGCTTTCTTT.

The chain joins TRBV2 to TRBJ1-5, with a tentative D call TRBD1 (5 bases). Per the germline V gene, CDR1 is SNHLY and CDR2 is FYNNEI. The length of the CDR3 is 15 residues. V lost 3 bases and J lost 2, with 11 bases in between. The CDR3 region is CASSEKGRGNQPQHF. The CDR3 nucleotides are TGTGCCAGCAGTGAGAAGGGGAGAGGCAATCAGCCCCAGCATTTT.